This entry concerns a single T cell receptor beta chain. Germline loops: CDR1 SEHNR, CDR2 FQNEAQ (reference sequence). This CDR3 comprises 14 residues. Trimming pared 5 bases from V and 3 bases from J, leaving 13 bases between. The sample is drawn from a study of CD8 T cells in ankylosing spondylitis. Each CDR3 protein gets one entry after TCRdb re-called the 5' RACE reads with MiXCR. The table shows approximately 110,000 distinct CDR3 sequences, with approximately 25% occurring only once. This chain uses TRBV7-9 with TRBJ1-1; TRBD1 might be the D (6 bases). Material: synovial fluid, either unsorted or a sorted T cell fraction (not recorded which). This receptor was identified in a male donor with ankylosing spondylitis. This CDR3 is CASSRSGHDTEAFF. The CDR3 nucleotides are TGTGCCAGCAGCAGATCGGGACACGACACTGAAGCTTTCTTT.